The 25 T cell receptor beta chains reported below all come from one sample, sequenced in a study of a mutant IDH1 vaccine in newly diagnosed glioma. Sequencing was performed with immunoSEQ multiplex PCR; in TCRdb, only in-frame clones are kept and a portion is missing. The repertoire holds more than 80,000 clones, with about 83% as singletons. The time point: baseline, week 1 (first vaccination visit). As to treatment: pre-vaccination baseline after standard-of-care therapy. The specimen was PBMCs, collected from a glioma patient treated with radiotherapy, temozolomide or both. Receptor source: a woman between 45 and 60 years old with glioma.

V and J are TRBV2 and TRBJ1-4; D not certain. The germline CDR1 and CDR2 sequences are SNHLY and FYNNEI. The CDR3 has 12 residues. Trimming took 6 bases from V and 7 from J, leaving 9 bases between them. This CDR3 reads CASRGNPEKLFF. CDR3 nucleotide sequence: TGTGCCAGCAGGGGGAATCCTGAAAAACTGTTTTTT.

V gene TRBV5-6 combines with J gene TRBJ2-3; D is perhaps TRBD1 (5 bases). Germline V gene lookup returns CDR1 SGHDT and CDR2 YYEEEE. This CDR3 comprises 15 residues. V gave up 2 bases and J gave up 2 bases, with 12 bases separating them. The chain's CDR3 is CASSFRAGNTDTQYF. The CDR3 DNA follows: TGTGCCAGCAGCTTTAGGGCAGGGAACACAGATACGCAGTATTTT. The variable domain in full, with the rest retrieved from reference TRBV5-6 and TRBJ2-3, is DAGVTQSPTHLIKTRGQQVTLRCSPKSGHDTVSWYQQALGQGPQFIFQYYEEEERQRGNFPDRFSGHQFPNYSSELNVNALLLGDSALYLCASSFRAGNTDTQYFGPGTRLTVL.

This chain uses TRBV2 with TRBJ2-1, with 9 bases matching TRBD2. Germline CDR1 is SNHLY and CDR2 is FYNNEI. This CDR3 comprises 15 residues. With 7 bases clipped from V and 2 bases from J, the junction kept 6 bases outside the gene matches. The CDR3 spells CASTRGLATYNEQFF. In DNA form, the CDR3 reads TGTGCCAGCACTAGGGGACTAGCCACCTACAATGAGCAGTTCTTC.

This clone has more than one count but fewer than ten. In DNA, the CDR3 is TGTGCCAGCAGTGAAGCTGGAAAGGGGGAGAAACTGTTTTTT. Translating gives CASSEAGKGEKLFF. This rearrangement joins TRBV2 to TRBJ1-4; a weak D match, TRBD1 (6 bases). In germline, CDR1 is SNHLY, CDR2 FYNNEI. V gave up 0 bases and J gave up 11 bases, with 13 bases separating them. The CDR3 consists of 14 residues.

The chain carries TRBV7-9 and TRBJ1-2; D unresolved. This CDR3 has 14 residues. Trimming removed 1 base at V and 0 bases at J, with 6 bases between. CDR1 is SEHNR and CDR2 is FQNEAQ in the germline V gene (reference sequence). The CDR3 reads CASSLGGANYGYTF. The CDR3, as DNA: TGTGCCAGCAGCTTAGGTGGTGCTAACTATGGCTACACCTTC. Using reference TRBV7-9 and TRBJ1-2 for the parts outside the CDR3, the full variable domain is DTGVSQNPRHKITKRGQNVTFRCDPISEHNRLYWYRQTLGQGPEFLTYFQNEAQLEKSRLLSDRFSAERPKGSFSTLEIQRTEQGDSAMYLCASSLGGANYGYTFGSGTRLTVV.

As DNA, the CDR3 is TGTGCCAGCAGTGAACAATTTTACCCAGGGTCTACCGGGGAGCTGTTTTTT. It encodes CASSEQFYPGSTGELFF. V is TRBV2 and J is TRBJ2-2, with D possibly matching TRBD1 (5 bases). Trimming pared 2 bases from V and 5 bases from J, leaving 18 bases between. This CDR3 is 17 amino acids long. The germline CDR1 and CDR2 sequences are SNHLY and FYNNEI.

The rearrangement joins TRBV9 to TRBJ2-5; TRBD2 aligns across 10 bases. Germline V CDR1 and CDR2: SGDLS, YYNGEE. With 4 bases clipped from V and 3 bases from J, the junction kept 3 bases outside the gene matches. The CDR3 spans 14 residues. CDR3 sequence reads: CASSQRGGKETQYF. The CDR3 nucleotides are TGTGCCAGCAGCCAGCGGGGGGGCAAAGAGACCCAGTACTTC.

The chain employs TRBV11-3 and TRBJ2-5; weak D call: TRBD1 (6 bases). Germline V gene sequence: CDR1 SGHNT, CDR2 YENEEA. The CDR3 loop spans 14 amino acids. Trimming pared 0 bases from V and 5 bases from J, leaving 10 bases between. CDR3 loop: CASSLEQGWETQYF. For the CDR3, the DNA is TGTGCCAGCAGCTTAGAACAGGGATGGGAGACCCAGTACTTC.

The table lists this clone with a count of one. CDR3 residues: CASSIYVSREYGYTF. The CDR3 bases are TGTGCCAGTAGTATATACGTCAGCCGGGAATATGGCTACACCTTC. This chain links TRBV19 with TRBJ1-2; D is unclear. The V gene lost 2 bases and the J gene lost 5 bases, with 15 bases spanning the gap. The length of the CDR3 is 15 residues. In germline, CDR1 is LNHDA, CDR2 SQIVND (reference sequence).

This sequence joins TRBV18 and TRBJ2-2; D possibly corresponds to TRBD2 (6 bases). Trimming took off 3 bases at V and 4 bases at J, with 18 bases between the two ends. From germline, CDR1 is KGHSH and CDR2 LQKENI. This CDR3 is built from 17 residues. The CDR3 region is CASSPSQRGGVTGELFF. The CDR3 DNA follows: TGTGCCAGCTCACCGTCCCAACGGGGAGGCGTCACCGGGGAGCTGTTTTTT.

Details on this clone: A junction boundary mismatches the germline segment, possibly from a read error. The chain links TRBV7-7 to TRBJ1-5; D is ambiguous. The CDR3 sequence is 13 residues long. Germline V CDR1 and CDR2: SSHAT, FNYEAQ (reference sequence). For the CDR3, the DNA is TGTGCTAGCAGCTTAGCGTGGGATCAGCCCCAGCATTTT. Protein sequence: CASSLAWDQPQHF.

The chain recombines TRBV9 with TRBJ2-7; possible D gene TRBD1, 5 bases. CDR1 is SGDLS and CDR2 is YYNGEE in the germline V gene. CDR3 length: 14 residues. V shed 0 bases and J shed 6 bases, with 13 bases lying between them. The CDR3 reads CASSVEGVSLEQYF. CDR3 coding DNA: TGTGCCAGCAGCGTAGAAGGGGTCTCTCTCGAGCAGTACTTC.

The J gene is TRBJ1-5, the V gene TRBV5-5; perhaps TRBD1 as D (5 bases). Germline CDR1 is SGHKS and CDR2 is YYEKEE (reference sequence). This CDR3 has 14 amino acids. V shed 4 bases and J shed 4 bases, with 12 bases lying between them. CDR3 bases: TGTGCCAGCAGCCCGATGACAGTTAATCAGCCCCAGCATTTT. It codes for CASSPMTVNQPQHF.

This clone was counted only a few times. CDR3 nucleotide sequence: TGTGCCAGCAGCCCCCCGGAGGGCCTCTACGAGCAGTACTTC. Protein product: CASSPPEGLYEQYF. V and J are TRBV7-9 and TRBJ2-7; maybe TRBD2 (6 bases). CDR1 and CDR2 (germline): SEHNR, FQNEAQ (reference sequence). This CDR3 comprises 14 residues. The V end was cut by 5 bases, the J end by 3 bases, with 14 bases between.

The CDR3, as DNA: TGCGCCAGCTACGAGGGGGGGGCGGAAACTGAAGCTTTCTTT. Protein sequence: CASYEGGAETEAFF. The rearrangement links TRBV5-1 to TRBJ1-1; maybe TRBD1 (6 bases). The V end lost 7 bases, the J end lost 5 bases, and 18 bases lay between the germline ends. Germline V gene sequence: CDR1 SGHRS, CDR2 YFSETQ. This CDR3 contains 14 residues.

The chain employs TRBV5-6 and TRBJ2-3, with D unclear. Per the germline V gene, CDR1 is SGHDT and CDR2 is YYEEEE. Between the trimmed V and J ends, which lost 6 bases and 2 bases, there was a span of 22 bases. This CDR3 spans 17 amino acids. Here the CDR3 DNA reads TGTGCCAGCACCCGAGCGCCCATTGGGAACCCCACAGATACGCAGTATTTT. It specifies CASTRAPIGNPTDTQYF.

This clone was picked up one time. The chain is built from TRBV6-6 and TRBJ2-7; D may be TRBD1 (6 bases). V was cut by 8 bases and J by 2 bases, with 13 bases left in between. CDR3 size: 13 residues. Germline lookup yields CDR1 MNHNY and CDR2 SVGAGI (reference sequence). Written as DNA, the CDR3 is TGTGCCAGCGAAAAACAGGGTACCTACGAGCAGTACTTC. Translated: CASEKQGTYEQYF.

The V gene is TRBV9, the J gene TRBJ1-3; D may be TRBD1 (5 bases). Trimming left V 4 bases short and J 2 bases short, with 10 bases between. The V gene's germline CDR1 is SGDLS and CDR2 YYNGEE. The CDR3 spans 14 residues. For the CDR3, the DNA is TGTGCCAGCAGCTTAGAGGGGACTGGAAACACCATATATTTT. It encodes CASSLEGTGNTIYF.

The CDR3 DNA reads TGTGCCAGCAGTGAGCACAGGGTCTCCTACGAGCAGTACTTC. It encodes CASSEHRVSYEQYF. This rearrangement joins TRBV6-1 to TRBJ2-7; possible D gene TRBD1, 6 bases. Deletions cut 3 bases from V and 0 bases from J, with 9 bases between. The CDR3 consists of 14 residues. Per the germline V gene, CDR1 is MNHNS and CDR2 is SASEGT.

The chain carries TRBV4-1 and TRBJ2-5, with 8 bases lining up with TRBD1. Trimming took 6 bases from V and 4 from J; bases not matched to a gene: 10. Germline V gives CDR1 MGHRA, CDR2 YSYEKL. The CDR3 is 15 amino acids. The CDR3 DNA sequence: TGCGCCAGCAGGGGGAGGACAGGGTCGGGAGAGACCCAGTACTTC. Translation: CASRGRTGSGETQYF.

The genes are TRBV11-2 and TRBJ1-6; D might be TRBD1 (6 bases). The CDR3 contains 14 residues. CDR1 is SGHAT, CDR2 FQNNGV, per germline. The V end was cut by 4 bases, the J end by 12 bases, with 16 bases between. The CDR3 spells CASSSTYRDVPLHF. The CDR3 region has the DNA TGTGCCAGCAGCTCCACATACAGGGACGTACCCCTCCACTTT.

The genes are TRBV9 and TRBJ2-7, with D maybe TRBD1 (6 bases). The V and J ends lost 0 bases and 3 bases respectively, with 13 bases between them. The CDR3 totals 15 residues. Germline V gives CDR1 SGDLS, CDR2 YYNGEE. CDR3 nucleotide sequence: TGTGCCAGCAGCGTAGGGACAGTGACAGGCTACGAGCAGTACTTC. The encoded protein is CASSVGTVTGYEQYF.

This chain links TRBV5-1 with TRBJ2-3, with D perhaps matching TRBD2 (6 bases). Trimming pared 3 bases from V and 3 bases from J, leaving 17 bases between. CDR1 and CDR2 (germline): SGHRS, YFSETQ. The CDR3 totals 16 residues. CDR3 nucleotides: TGCGCCAGCAGCTCCCAGGGTTGGCGGGGAACAGATACGCAGTATTTT. This encodes CASSSQGWRGTDTQYF. The variable domain in full, with the rest retrieved from reference TRBV5-1 and TRBJ2-3, is KAGVTQTPRYLIKTRGQQVTLSCSPISGHRSVSWYQQTPGQGLQFLFEYFSETQRNKGNFPGRFSGRQFSNSRSEMNVSTLELGDSALYLCASSSQGWRGTDTQYFGPGTRLTVL.

The chain carries TRBV7-6 and TRBJ2-7; D gene ambiguous. V was pared by 5 bases and J by 6 bases, with 14 bases between. This CDR3 contains 13 residues. Germline V gives CDR1 SGHVS, CDR2 FNYEAQ. CDR3 protein: CASSRLRSGEQYF. In nucleotides, the CDR3 is TGTGCCAGCAGCCGCCTCAGATCCGGCGAGCAGTACTTC.

A few counts support this clone. The genes are TRBV6-1 and TRBJ1-5; no clear D gene. The length of the CDR3 is 14 residues. The germline V and J ends were trimmed by 7 bases and 0 bases, with 10 bases remaining between them. The germline V gene encodes CDR1 MNHNS and CDR2 SASEGT. CDR3 residues: CASISPLSNQPQHF. DNA for the CDR3: TGTGCCAGCATATCCCCTCTTAGCAATCAGCCCCAGCATTTT.